The rows below give T cell receptor beta chains drawn from one sample of a study of cytomegalovirus exposure and HLA in healthy donors. Assay used: immunoSEQ multiplex PCR; TCRdb lists only in-frame clones, some missing. The sample contains more than 140,000 clones, around 66% of which appear only once. The sample comprised PBMCs. The receptors derive from a woman aged 25 to 39 in good health and CMV-seropositive. CDR3s include the opening cysteine and the closing phenylalanine or tryptophan. D genes are given only for firm matches. Size is stated for part of the rows, as once, few or many counts, or as a class when the clone is expanded.

>NA|TRBV28|NA|TRBJ2-3
CASSFLAQPDTQYF
TGTGCCAGCAGTTTTCTAGCACAGCCAGATACGCAGTATTTT
>NA|TRBV12-2|NA|TRBJ1-1
CASRLSRGEAFF
TGTGCAAGTCGCTTGTCGCGGGGTGAAGCTTTCTTT
>few|TRBV29-1|NA|TRBJ2-7
CSVVKGLEQYF
TGCAGCGTTGTGAAGGGGCTCGAGCAGTACTTC
>once|TRBV2|TRBD2|TRBJ2-7
CDSTSGSYEQYF
TGTGATTCGACTAGCGGATCCTACGAGCAGTACTTC
>once|TRBV19|NA|TRBJ2-3
CASRTRGGGDTQYF
TGTGCCAGTAGGACTAGGGGGGGCGGAGATACGCAGTATTTT
>NA|TRBV7-8|NA|TRBJ1-1
CASSPPRRGLTEAFF
TGTGCCAGCAGCCCCCCTAGGAGAGGGCTCACTGAAGCTTTCTTT
>NA|TRBV5-1|NA|TRBJ1-5
CASSSGSNQPQHF
TGCGCCAGCAGCTCGGGTTCCAATCAGCCCCAGCATTTT
>once|TRBV19|NA|TRBJ1-5
CATGIHQPQHF
TGTGCCACCGGGATCCATCAGCCCCAGCATTTT
>few|TRBV2|NA|TRBJ1-2
CASSEAGRGLYGYTF
TGTGCCAGCAGTGAAGCGGGGAGGGGACTCTATGGCTACACCTTC
>NA|TRBV5-1|TRBD2|TRBJ2-5
CASSSTSGSVAETQYF
TGCGCCAGCAGCAGTACTAGCGGGAGTGTAGCGGAGACCCAGTACTTC
>NA|TRBV9|NA|TRBJ2-3
CASSVAGGLTDTQYF
TGTGCCAGCAGCGTAGCGGGCGGACTCACAGATACGCAGTATTTT
>NA|TRBV11-2|NA|TRBJ1-1
CASSLSTGRGTEAFF
TGTGCCAGCAGCTTGAGTACAGGGCGCGGCACTGAAGCTTTCTTT
>NA|TRBV5-1|NA|TRBJ1-1
CASRAPNTEAFF
TGCGCCAGCAGAGCCCCGAACACTGAAGCTTTCTTT
>NA|TRBV5-1|TRBD1|TRBJ2-7
CASSRDRVPFEQYF
TGCGCCAGCAGCCGGGACAGGGTCCCCTTCGAGCAGTACTTC
>few|TRBV7-6|TRBD1|TRBJ1-4
CASSLGDRGPTREKLFF
TGTGCCAGCAGCTTAGGGGACAGGGGCCCCACTAGGGAAAAACTGTTTTTT
>NA|TRBV27|NA|TRBJ1-3
CASSRTADSGNTIYF
TGTGCCAGCAGCCGGACAGCAGACTCTGGAAACACCATATATTTT
>NA|TRBV6-5|NA|TRBJ2-5
CASSYRRDPYQETQYF
TGTGCCAGCAGTTACAGGCGGGATCCGTACCAAGAGACCCAGTACTTC
>NA|TRBV4-2|NA|TRBJ2-7
CASSTSRREQYF
TGTGCCAGCAGCACTAGCCGGAGAGAGCAGTACTTC
>NA|TRBV30|NA|TRBJ1-1
CACLSGLANTEAFF
TGTGCCTGTCTTTCAGGGTTAGCGAACACTGAAGCTTTCTTT
>NA|TRBV2|TRBD1|TRBJ2-7
CASSEWNRGSYEQYF
TGTGCCAGCAGTGAGTGGAACAGGGGGTCCTACGAGCAGTACTTC
>NA|TRBV25-1|TRBD1|TRBJ1-2
CASRPRGQEYYGYTF
TGTGCCAGCAGGCCCCGGGGACAGGAGTACTATGGCTACACCTTC
>NA|TRBV11-2|NA|TRBJ2-7
CASSLHSDRSYEQYF
TGTGCCAGCAGCTTACACAGCGACAGGTCCTACGAGCAGTACTTC
>NA|TRBV28|NA|TRBJ1-2
CASRRGGAGYGYTF
TGTGCCAGCAGGAGGGGAGGGGCCGGCTATGGCTACACCTTC
>once|TRBV6-5|NA|TRBJ1-4
CASSRFPKADEKLFF
TGTGCCAGCAGTCGCTTTCCCAAAGCTGATGAAAAACTGTTTTTT
>NA|TRBV11-2|TRBD1|TRBJ2-1
CASSPSHGTDEQFF
TGTGCCAGCAGCCCCTCCCATGGGACAGATGAGCAGTTCTTC
>many|TRBV28|NA|TRBJ1-4
CASSLGLTGGKLFF
TGTGCCAGCAGTTTGGGATTGACCGGGGGAAAACTGTTTTTT
>few|TRBV5-1|TRBD2|TRBJ2-1
CASSLVAGVPYNEQFF
TGCGCCAGCAGCTTGGTAGCGGGAGTTCCCTACAATGAGCAGTTCTTC
>few|TRBV5-1|NA|TRBJ2-1
CASSAVLASRNNEQFF
TGCGCCAGCAGCGCGGTCCTGGCTAGCCGCAACAATGAGCAGTTCTTC
>NA|TRBV6-6|TRBD2|TRBJ2-7
CASSYSEAGGWYEQYF
TGTGCCAGCAGTTACTCGGAGGCGGGAGGTTGGTACGAGCAGTACTTC
>once|TRBV5-1|TRBD2|TRBJ2-1
CASSLVPGTSGTEQFF
TGCGCCAGCAGCTTGGTCCCCGGGACTAGCGGCACAGAGCAGTTCTTC
>NA|TRBV2|NA|TRBJ2-7
CASSVTAYEQYF
TGTGCCAGCAGTGTCACAGCCTACGAGCAGTACTTC
>NA|TRBV7-2|TRBD2|TRBJ2-1
CASSTRTSGYNEQFF
TGTGCCAGCAGCACCCGGACTAGCGGTTACAATGAGCAGTTCTTC
>NA|TRBV11-2|TRBD1|TRBJ1-1
CASSLGQGRTEAFF
TGTGCCAGCAGCTTGGGACAGGGGAGAACTGAAGCTTTCTTT
>NA|TRBV7-9|TRBD1|TRBJ1-4
CASSRDRGLEKLFF
TGTGCCAGCAGCCGAGACAGGGGTTTGGAAAAACTGTTTTTT
>NA|TRBV18|NA|TRBJ2-7
CASSPPGGNGDEQYF
TGTGCCAGCTCACCACCGGGCGGGAACGGCGACGAGCAGTACTTC
>NA|TRBV9|NA|TRBJ1-2
CASSPGQSYGYTF
TGTGCCAGCAGCCCTGGACAGTCCTATGGCTACACCTTC
>few|TRBV7-2|TRBD1|TRBJ1-5
CASERTGSNQPQHF
TGTGCCAGCGAGAGGACAGGATCAAATCAGCCCCAGCATTTT
>NA|TRBV9|NA|TRBJ1-4
CASSVEGGATNEKLFF
TGTGCCAGCAGCGTAGAGGGGGGGGCAACTAATGAAAAACTGTTTTTT
>NA|TRBV9|TRBD1|TRBJ2-2
CASSPRGTGGFGELFF
TGTGCCAGCAGCCCGAGAGGGACAGGGGGTTTCGGGGAGCTGTTTTTT
>NA|TRBV5-6|NA|TRBJ2-2
CASSLGLGQGRGTGELFF
TGTGCCAGCAGCTTGGGTTTAGGGCAGGGAAGAGGTACCGGGGAGCTGTTTTTT
>NA|TRBV6-1|NA|TRBJ1-1
CASSPGSPEAFF
TGTGCCAGCAGTCCGGGTAGCCCTGAAGCTTTCTTT
>few|TRBV5-1|TRBD2|TRBJ2-5
CASSTISGGLQETQYF
TGCGCCAGCAGCACGATTAGCGGGGGCCTCCAAGAGACCCAGTACTTC
>NA|TRBV2|TRBD1|TRBJ2-2
CASTNRGDTGELFF
TGTGCCAGCACTAACAGGGGGGATACCGGGGAGCTGTTTTTT
>NA|TRBV5-4|NA|TRBJ2-5
CASSSPSETQYF
TGTGCCAGCAGCTCCCCCTCAGAGACCCAGTACTTC
>NA|TRBV28|NA|TRBJ1-1
CASSLGGSGLPSAFF
TGTGCCAGCAGTTTGGGGGGTTCGGGATTGCCTTCAGCTTTCTTT
>NA|TRBV6-4|NA|TRBJ1-1
CASSVHLNRALAEAFF
TGTGCCAGCAGTGTCCACCTAAACAGGGCTCTCGCTGAAGCTTTCTTT
>NA|TRBV5-4|NA|TRBJ1-2
CASSLGLDGYTF
TGTGCCAGCAGCTTGGGGCTGGATGGCTACACCTTC
>NA|TRBV9|TRBD2|TRBJ2-1
CASSVAGGLSNEQFF
TGTGCCAGCAGCGTAGCGGGGGGGCTAAGCAATGAGCAGTTCTTC
>NA|TRBV27|TRBD1|TRBJ2-7
CASSLSRGPYEQYF
TGTGCCAGCAGTTTATCAAGGGGGCCCTACGAGCAGTACTTC
>NA|TRBV28|TRBD1|TRBJ1-6
CASSRRTGSSPLHF
TGTGCCAGCAGTCGACGGACAGGGAGTTCACCCCTCCACTTT
>once|TRBV28|NA|TRBJ1-6
CASSYRGAGSNSPLHF
TGTGCCAGCAGTTACCGGGGGGCAGGGTCCAATTCACCCCTCCACTTT
>NA|TRBV30|NA|TRBJ2-5
CAWSVLGLQYF
TGTGCCTGGAGTGTACTAGGGCTGCAGTACTTC
>many|TRBV2|NA|TRBJ1-2
CASSTTNAEANYGYTF
TGTGCCAGCAGCACAACTAACGCCGAAGCTAACTATGGCTACACCTTC
>NA|TRBV6-5|NA|TRBJ1-1
CASSFQRSTEAFF
TGTGCCAGCAGTTTCCAACGGTCCACTGAAGCTTTCTTT
>NA|TRBV7-8|TRBD1|TRBJ2-3
CASSLRGLVDTQYF
TGTGCCAGCAGCTTAAGGGGGCTTGTAGATACGCAGTATTTT
>once|TRBV9|NA|TRBJ2-7
CASSGEGQEVYEQYF
TGTGCCAGCAGCGGGGAGGGACAGGAAGTTTACGAGCAGTACTTC